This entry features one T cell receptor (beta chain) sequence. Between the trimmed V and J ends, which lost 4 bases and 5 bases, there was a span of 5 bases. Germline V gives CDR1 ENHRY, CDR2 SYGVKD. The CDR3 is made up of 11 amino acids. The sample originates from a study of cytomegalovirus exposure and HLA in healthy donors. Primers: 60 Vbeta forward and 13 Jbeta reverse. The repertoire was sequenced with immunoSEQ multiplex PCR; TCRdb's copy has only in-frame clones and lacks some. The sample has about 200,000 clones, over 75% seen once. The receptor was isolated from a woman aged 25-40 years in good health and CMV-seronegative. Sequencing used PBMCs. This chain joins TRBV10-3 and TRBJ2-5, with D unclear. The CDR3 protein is CAISARETQYF. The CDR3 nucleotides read TGTGCCATCAGTGCGAGGGAGACCCAGTACTTC.